Listed below are T cell receptor beta chains from one sample, sequenced in a study of blood T cell repertoires in COVID-19. TCRdb's table, derived via immunoSEQ multiplex PCR, lists solely in-frame clones and lacks some. The table lists 97,000 or so clones, 75% to 85% of them singletons. The sample was peripheral blood. The receptors derive from a man aged 55 to 70 with acute or convalescent COVID-19. The CDR3 runs from the conserved cysteine through the conserved F or W. Fields, in order: CDR3 DNA, CDR3 protein, D gene, clone size, V gene, J gene. D genes are given only for firm matches. Part of the rows lack a size; the others show once, few, many or a class for expanded clones.

CDR3nt: TGTGCCAGTAAGGGACTTCCATACAATGAGCAGTTCTTC
CDR3aa: CASKGLPYNEQFF
d_gene: NA
abundance: NA
v_gene: TRBV19
j_gene: TRBJ2-1

CDR3nt: TGTGCCAGTAGTCGGACAGGCCTAGCTAACTATGGCTACACCTTC
CDR3aa: CASSRTGLANYGYTF
d_gene: TRBD1
abundance: NA
v_gene: TRBV19
j_gene: TRBJ1-2

CDR3nt: TGTGCCTGGACCCGGACAGGGAGTCGATTCGGGATAGTGAACACTGAAGCTTTCTTT
CDR3aa: CAWTRTGSRFGIVNTEAFF
d_gene: TRBD1
abundance: NA
v_gene: TRBV30
j_gene: TRBJ1-1

CDR3nt: TGTGCCAGCAGCTTAGTTGTAGCGGGGACGACAGATACGCAGTATTTT
CDR3aa: CASSLVVAGTTDTQYF
d_gene: TRBD2
abundance: few
v_gene: TRBV11-3
j_gene: TRBJ2-3

CDR3nt: TGTGCCAGCAGCTTCGGACAGGGAAATACCGGGGAGCTGTTTTTT
CDR3aa: CASSFGQGNTGELFF
d_gene: TRBD1
abundance: once
v_gene: TRBV7-8
j_gene: TRBJ2-2

CDR3nt: TGTGCCAGCAGCTCGGACAGGGGTGGAGGCTACACCTTC
CDR3aa: CASSSDRGGGYTF
d_gene: TRBD1
abundance: NA
v_gene: TRBV11-2
j_gene: TRBJ1-2

CDR3nt: TGTGCCAGCAGGCTGGGGACAGTGCATGGCTACACCTTC
CDR3aa: CASRLGTVHGYTF
d_gene: TRBD1
abundance: NA
v_gene: TRBV12-3/TRBV12-4
j_gene: TRBJ1-2

CDR3nt: TGTGCCTGGGTCCCAAGGGGAACCTACGAGCAGTACTTC
CDR3aa: CAWVPRGTYEQYF
d_gene: NA
abundance: NA
v_gene: TRBV30
j_gene: TRBJ2-7

CDR3nt: TGTGCCAGCAGCTTGCAGTCCGGGAATAATTCACCCCTCCACTTT
CDR3aa: CASSLQSGNNSPLHF
d_gene: NA
abundance: NA
v_gene: TRBV7-9
j_gene: TRBJ1-6

CDR3nt: TGTGCCAGTAGTAGACTAGCGGGGGGGCAAGAGACCCAGTACTTC
CDR3aa: CASSRLAGGQETQYF
d_gene: TRBD2
abundance: NA
v_gene: TRBV19
j_gene: TRBJ2-5

CDR3nt: TGTGCCAGCAGCCAAGCTGGAGGGGCGCTTAACTATGGCTACACCTTC
CDR3aa: CASSQAGGALNYGYTF
d_gene: NA
abundance: NA
v_gene: TRBV3-1/TRBV3-2
j_gene: TRBJ1-2

CDR3nt: TGTGCCTGGAGTGGGACTACGGAGACCCAGTACTTC
CDR3aa: CAWSGTTETQYF
d_gene: NA
abundance: NA
v_gene: TRBV30
j_gene: TRBJ2-5

CDR3nt: TGTGCCAGCAGCAAAGGTGAGAGGGGGCGAGTATTGGAGACCCAGTACTTC
CDR3aa: CASSKGERGRVLETQYF
d_gene: NA
abundance: NA
v_gene: TRBV21-1
j_gene: TRBJ2-5

CDR3nt: TGTGCCAGCAGCACGGGGACAGCCACTAGCACAGATACGCAGTATTTT
CDR3aa: CASSTGTATSTDTQYF
d_gene: TRBD1
abundance: NA
v_gene: TRBV9
j_gene: TRBJ2-3

CDR3nt: TGTGCCAGCAGCTTAGGACAGGCTGAAAAACTGTTTTTT
CDR3aa: CASSLGQAEKLFF
d_gene: NA
abundance: NA
v_gene: TRBV11-3
j_gene: TRBJ1-4

CDR3nt: TGCAGCGCCAAGGCGCTAGCGGGAGTCGAAGATACGCAGTATTTT
CDR3aa: CSAKALAGVEDTQYF
d_gene: TRBD2
abundance: few
v_gene: TRBV29-1
j_gene: TRBJ2-3

CDR3nt: TGTGCCAGCAGTTTAATACAGTTTCCTGAAAAACTGTTTTTT
CDR3aa: CASSLIQFPEKLFF
d_gene: NA
abundance: NA
v_gene: TRBV28
j_gene: TRBJ1-4

CDR3nt: TGTGCCAGCAGCCAACAGACAGGGGGTGCTGAAGCTTTCTTT
CDR3aa: CASSQQTGGAEAFF
d_gene: TRBD1
abundance: few
v_gene: TRBV7-8
j_gene: TRBJ1-1

CDR3nt: TGTGCCTGGAGTGTAGCCAGGGAGACCCAGTACTTC
CDR3aa: CAWSVARETQYF
d_gene: NA
abundance: NA
v_gene: TRBV30
j_gene: TRBJ2-5

CDR3nt: TGTGCCACCAGTGATTCTGGACTTGTCACAGATACGCAGTATTTT
CDR3aa: CATSDSGLVTDTQYF
d_gene: NA
abundance: NA
v_gene: TRBV24-1
j_gene: TRBJ2-3

CDR3nt: TGTGCCAGTAGTGCTAGGGACACCTTCTACGAGCAGTACTTC
CDR3aa: CASSARDTFYEQYF
d_gene: NA
abundance: once
v_gene: TRBV19
j_gene: TRBJ2-7

CDR3nt: TGTGCCAGCAGCCCCAGGGGGCAGGGCTATGGCTACACCTTC
CDR3aa: CASSPRGQGYGYTF
d_gene: TRBD1
abundance: NA
v_gene: TRBV6-5
j_gene: TRBJ1-2

CDR3nt: TGCAGCGTTGAATTATCAGACAATGAGCAGTTCTTC
CDR3aa: CSVELSDNEQFF
d_gene: NA
abundance: few
v_gene: TRBV29-1
j_gene: TRBJ2-1

CDR3nt: TGTGCCAGCAGTTTTAAGGAGAATCAGCCCCAGCATTTT
CDR3aa: CASSFKENQPQHF
d_gene: NA
abundance: NA
v_gene: TRBV27
j_gene: TRBJ1-5

CDR3nt: TGTGCCAGCAGCTTAGACGGGAGCCGTCATGCTTTCTTT
CDR3aa: CASSLDGSRHAFF
d_gene: NA
abundance: NA
v_gene: TRBV11-2
j_gene: TRBJ1-1

CDR3nt: TGTGCCAGCAGCGTATCCGGGGGGCTCAACACAGATACGCAGTATTTT
CDR3aa: CASSVSGGLNTDTQYF
d_gene: NA
abundance: NA
v_gene: TRBV9
j_gene: TRBJ2-3

CDR3nt: TGTGCCAGTAGTATAGACCAGGGTGCTGAAGCTTTCTTT
CDR3aa: CASSIDQGAEAFF
d_gene: NA
abundance: once
v_gene: TRBV19
j_gene: TRBJ1-1

CDR3nt: TGTGCCAGCAGTTTAACTGAGGGAAATGGCTACACCTTC
CDR3aa: CASSLTEGNGYTF
d_gene: NA
abundance: few
v_gene: TRBV12-3/TRBV12-4
j_gene: TRBJ1-2

CDR3nt: TGTGCCAGCAGCCACCAGGGCGGGGAGCTGTTTTTT
CDR3aa: CASSHQGGELFF
d_gene: NA
abundance: few
v_gene: TRBV3-1/TRBV3-2
j_gene: TRBJ2-2

CDR3nt: TGTGCCAGCAGCTTAGTAAGCGATGAGCAGTTCTTC
CDR3aa: CASSLVSDEQFF
d_gene: NA
abundance: NA
v_gene: TRBV11-3
j_gene: TRBJ2-1

CDR3nt: TGTGCCAGTAGTATTCTAGCTCCGGGGAACTCTGGAAACACCATATATTTT
CDR3aa: CASSILAPGNSGNTIYF
d_gene: NA
abundance: NA
v_gene: TRBV19
j_gene: TRBJ1-3

CDR3nt: TGTGCGTCGCGAGGGGGCATTGAAGCTTTCTTT
CDR3aa: CASRGGIEAFF
d_gene: TRBD1
abundance: NA
v_gene: TRBV7-9
j_gene: TRBJ1-1

CDR3nt: TGTGCCAGTACCCCGACAGGGGGTAATTCACCCCTCCACTTT
CDR3aa: CASTPTGGNSPLHF
d_gene: TRBD1
abundance: NA
v_gene: TRBV19
j_gene: TRBJ1-6

CDR3nt: TGCAGCGTTTACAGCAGGGGGCAAGATACGCAGTATTTT
CDR3aa: CSVYSRGQDTQYF
d_gene: TRBD1
abundance: NA
v_gene: TRBV29-1
j_gene: TRBJ2-3

CDR3nt: TGTGCCAGCAGCTTGTTCATGACAGGGGAGATCTATGGCTACACCTTC
CDR3aa: CASSLFMTGEIYGYTF
d_gene: TRBD1
abundance: NA
v_gene: TRBV7-2
j_gene: TRBJ1-2

CDR3nt: TGTGCCAGCAAAGGGAAGACCACAGGTATCTCTCCGAACAATCAGCCCCAGCATTTT
CDR3aa: CASKGKTTGISPNNQPQHF
d_gene: NA
abundance: NA
v_gene: TRBV2
j_gene: TRBJ1-5

CDR3nt: TGTGCCAGCAGCGTTCAACAGGGGCCTGGCACAGATACGCAGTATTTT
CDR3aa: CASSVQQGPGTDTQYF
d_gene: TRBD1
abundance: NA
v_gene: TRBV9
j_gene: TRBJ2-3

CDR3nt: TGTGCCAGCTTACGACAGACCTCTGGGGCCAACGTCCTGACTTTC
CDR3aa: CASLRQTSGANVLTF
d_gene: NA
abundance: NA
v_gene: TRBV6-5
j_gene: TRBJ2-6

CDR3nt: TGCGCCAGCAGCCAAGATTTAATCGGGACCCAGTACTTC
CDR3aa: CASSQDLIGTQYF
d_gene: NA
abundance: NA
v_gene: TRBV4-1
j_gene: TRBJ2-5

CDR3nt: TGTGCCAGCTCACCACAGGGGGTTTTTCAGCCCCAGCATTTT
CDR3aa: CASSPQGVFQPQHF
d_gene: NA
abundance: NA
v_gene: TRBV18
j_gene: TRBJ1-5

CDR3nt: TGTGCCATCGCCAATGGGGGACAATCAGGGTATGGCTACACCTTC
CDR3aa: CAIANGGQSGYGYTF
d_gene: NA
abundance: NA
v_gene: TRBV10-3
j_gene: TRBJ1-2

CDR3nt: TGCGCCAGCAGCCAAGCCGGGACTAGCTCGAGAGAGCAGTTCTTC
CDR3aa: CASSQAGTSSREQFF
d_gene: TRBD2
abundance: NA
v_gene: TRBV4-3
j_gene: TRBJ2-1

CDR3nt: TGTGCCAGCGGGAGGGACGGGTCCTACGAGCAGTACTTC
CDR3aa: CASGRDGSYEQYF
d_gene: TRBD2
abundance: NA
v_gene: TRBV2
j_gene: TRBJ2-7

CDR3nt: TGTGCCACCAGCAGAGCAGCGGGAGACACAGATACGCAGTATTTT
CDR3aa: CATSRAAGDTDTQYF
d_gene: TRBD2
abundance: once
v_gene: TRBV15
j_gene: TRBJ2-3

CDR3nt: TGTGCCAGCAGCTTTACCGGGAAGAACAATCAGCCCCAGCATTTT
CDR3aa: CASSFTGKNNQPQHF
d_gene: NA
abundance: NA
v_gene: TRBV7-2
j_gene: TRBJ1-5

CDR3nt: TGTGCCAGCAGCCGCTCCTACGAGCAGTACTTC
CDR3aa: CASSRSYEQYF
d_gene: NA
abundance: NA
v_gene: TRBV5-6
j_gene: TRBJ2-7

CDR3nt: TGTGCCAGCAGTGTTATGACAGGGAGTATTGGCGGGGAGCTGTTTTTT
CDR3aa: CASSVMTGSIGGELFF
d_gene: TRBD1
abundance: NA
v_gene: TRBV6-1
j_gene: TRBJ2-2

CDR3nt: TGTGCCAGCAGCTTGAGGGGGAATAATTCACCCCTCCACTTT
CDR3aa: CASSLRGNNSPLHF
d_gene: NA
abundance: NA
v_gene: TRBV5-4
j_gene: TRBJ1-6

CDR3nt: TGTGCCACCAGTGACCCGAACCCGCGGGGGGGGCAGTTCTTC
CDR3aa: CATSDPNPRGGQFF
d_gene: TRBD2
abundance: NA
v_gene: TRBV24-1
j_gene: TRBJ2-1